What follows are 7 T cell receptor beta chains derived from one specimen sequenced in a study of OX40 agonist ivuxolimab in advanced cancers. The method behind the library was the immunoSEQ multiplex PCR assay. Entries here come from immuneACCESS through TCRdb and include only in-frame sequences with V and J called. Some clones fail to appear in such tables; in the studies checked, an unresolved V gene covers under half of the shortfall, and the cause of the remainder is unknown. In this sample the table shows more than 80,000 clones, 87% of which occur a single time. Roughly 1.4% of the sample is taken by the ten largest. Sequencing was performed on CD4+ or CD8+ T cells sorted from blood, taken in a trial of the OX40 agonist ivuxolimab. The source is an adult with an advanced solid tumor such as melanoma, head and neck, liver or kidney cancer.

J is TRBJ1-6 and V is TRBV25-1, with D perhaps TRBD1 (5 bases). Looked up from germline, CDR1 is MGHDK and CDR2 is SYGVNS. There are 16 residues in the CDR3. V was cut by 2 bases and J by 7 bases, with 15 bases left in between. The CDR3 nucleotides are TGTGCCAGCAGTGAACTAGGAGGGGACCCCAATTCACCCCTCCACTTT. Amino acid sequence: CASSELGGDPNSPLHF.

The chain uses TRBV19 and TRBJ1-1, with 7 bases aligning to TRBD1. With V trimmed by 9 bases and J by 1 base, 5 bases remained unmatched. Germline lookup yields CDR1 LNHDA and CDR2 SQIVND (reference sequence). The CDR3 spans 13 residues. CDR3 sequence (DNA): TGTGCCAGCAGAAACAGGGGGAACACTGAAGCTTTCTTT. This gives the protein CASRNRGNTEAFF.

The gene calls are TRBV7-3 and TRBJ2-2; D is perhaps TRBD1 (6 bases). From germline, CDR1 is SGHTA and CDR2 FQGTGA. The CDR3 extends over 15 amino acids. The V end lost 4 bases, the J end lost 4 bases, and 13 bases lay between the germline ends. In nucleotides, the CDR3 is TGTGCCAGCAGCTCTCAGGGGTGGGCCACCGGGGAGCTGTTTTTT. Encoded protein: CASSSQGWATGELFF.

This clone was seen only once. V usage is TRBV6-5 and J usage is TRBJ1-5, with TRBD1 matching over 7 bases. The CDR3 spans 13 residues. CDR1 and CDR2 (germline): MNHEY, SVGAGI. V dropped 10 bases and J dropped 4; count of bases not matched to a gene: 7. The CDR3 protein is CATKGGVNQPQHF. CDR3 sequence (DNA): TGTGCCACCAAAGGGGGCGTAAATCAGCCCCAGCATTTT.

The chain recombines TRBV10-2 with TRBJ2-7, with TRBD2 matching 8 bases. Unmatched junction bases numbered 5, after V lost 3 bases and J lost 1 base. The germline CDR1 and CDR2 sequences are WSHSY and SAAADI. The CDR3 is 15 residues long. For the CDR3, the DNA is TGCGCCAGCAGTGATTCTAGCGGGTCTTCCTACGAGCAGTACTTC. Translated: CASSDSSGSSYEQYF.

This rearrangement joins TRBV27 to TRBJ2-1, with a tentative D call TRBD1 (6 bases). The CDR3 sequence is 15 residues long. Trimming shortened V by 6 bases and J by 6 bases, and 18 bases separated the two germline ends. Germline CDR1 reads MNHEY; CDR2 reads SMNVEV (reference sequence). The CDR3 DNA sequence: TGTGCCAGCAGCCGCTCGACAGGATTGGCCAATGAGCAGTTCTTC. Translating it yields CASSRSTGLANEQFF.

There are a few counts of this clone. This sample also contains other DNA sequences that code for the same CDR3. The rearrangement links TRBV5-1 to TRBJ1-1; D ambiguous. This CDR3 is built from 13 residues. The V end lost 2 bases, the J end lost 1 base, and 6 bases lay between the germline ends. CDR1 and CDR2 (germline): SGHRS, YFSETQ. The CDR3 DNA follows: TGCGCCAGCAGCTTCGGTCAGAACACTGAAGCTTTCTTT. Translated, it gives CASSFGQNTEAFF.